The sequence of this T cell receptor (beta chain) was determined in a study of cytomegalovirus exposure and HLA in healthy donors. Background on the study: Ancestry clustering placed about 80% of approximately 420 genotyped donors in the Caucasian-associated cluster.

The PCR used 60 Vbeta and 13 Jbeta primers. Here immunoSEQ multiplex PCR was the method, and the copy in TCRdb shows in-frame clones only, minus some. The table lists roughly 120,000 clones, about four fifths of them singletons. In germline, CDR1 is SGDLS, CDR2 YYNGEE. The CDR3 contains 15 residues. The junction had 4 bases not matched to a gene; V was cut back by 3 bases and J by 7 bases. This clone occurred once. The TCR originated in a woman aged 55-70 years in good health and CMV-seropositive. The rearrangement joins TRBV9 to TRBJ2-1; the match to TRBD2 covers 13 bases. The sequencing input was PBMCs. CDR3 in amino acids: CASSATSGRWNEQFF. Written as DNA, the CDR3 is TGTGCCAGCAGCGCGACTAGCGGGAGGTGGAATGAGCAGTTCTTC.